This TCR beta chain was captured in a study of identical twins listed by TCRdb under 2016. Concerning the study at large: The study deep-sequenced TCR alpha and beta repertoires from monozygotic twins, unrelated adults of various ages and cord blood to test whether fetal clonotypes persist. To rule out contamination, the twin experiments were replicated at different times with different library preparation protocols. Study-wide findings and limitations: Conclusions relied on cross-sectional statistical analysis, since the same donors could not be followed over many years. Compared with coincidental sharing between unrelated individuals, an excess of low generation-probability sequences was observed among out-of-frame TCR alpha sequences shared between twins. In monozygotic twins, recombination models systematically underestimated out-of-frame TCR alpha sharing, but the models matched the sharing seen between unrelated individuals. Invariant T cells such as MAIT and iNKT could partly confound zero-insertion analyses, although diverse VJ usage argued against such confounding for most clonotypes. Fewer insertions were carried by abundant cord blood beta clonotypes, a similar but weaker trend appeared in young adult naive repertoires, and no such trend appeared in memory repertoires. The excess sharing between twins in beta out-of-frame sequences was weaker because fewer shared sequences reduced the signal-to-noise ratio.

Reading the germline V gene gives CDR1 SGHRS and CDR2 YFSETQ. Including cysteine and phenylalanine, the CDR3 has 13 amino acids. Here the CDR3 DNA is all that survives: 39 bases in frame from base 1. Trimming leaves V shorter by 7 bases and J shorter by 2 bases, with the junction holding 5 bases beyond the gene matches. Every donor in the study was a healthy Caucasian. The twin cohort consisted of three pairs of female monozygotic twins, all aged about 18 to 29 years. Positive isolation kits from Invitrogen were used to isolate CD4+ and CD8+ T cell populations. This clonotype appeared a few times. This receptor's antigen is unknown. Base qualities are not recorded, but no much larger clone differs from it by a single base. The library was obtained by 5' RACE. Sequencing relied on an Illumina HiSeq 2000. Template switching added a universal primer binding site, and the final cDNA carried a unique molecular identifier that allowed TCR cDNA molecules to be counted accurately. Specific primers in the conserved constant-segment region were used to synthesize first-strand cDNA for TCR alpha and beta chains. To control for contamination, every cDNA library was double barcoded, receiving both a SMART-Mk sample barcode and Illumina barcodes. TruSeq adapter sequences, together with Illumina sample barcodes, were added in two successive PCR steps. Sequencing of the TCR alpha and beta cDNA libraries was done on the Illumina HiSeq platform using custom primers. The original pipeline was this. Unique molecular identifiers were extracted from raw reads with MiGEC, and CDR3 positions were determined with MiXCR. Recombination models were inferred per individual with the repgenHMM and IGoR tools using an EM algorithm. Shared clonotypes were analyzed with the tcR package in R, and sharing was normalized by the product of cloneset sizes. To study raw recombination free of thymic and clonal selection effects, out-of-frame nonproductive sequences were analyzed. TCRdb applied fastp at Q25 and MiXCR to the public reads, then kept only in-frame beta chains. Each entry merges the rows of one CDR3 protein and shows their most common DNA and genes. The V and J calls and clone size come from TCRdb's table, not from the authors' own analysis. This sample comprises approximately 500,000 distinct CDR3 sequences, 24% of them detected only once. The ten largest clonotypes hold around 3% of the sample.

In addition, the sample was reused for a study of T cells expressing NK-cell markers. The second study also describes: In sorted CD3+CD56+NKG2C+, CD3+CD56+NKG2C- and CD3+CD56-NKG2C+ T-cell subsets from several donors, TCR beta-chain repertoires were profiled. Among the eight sequenced donors, only one was HCMV-seronegative, while the other seven were HCMV-seropositive. In several experiments an anti-gammadeltaTCR antibody was added to restrict sorting to alphabetaTCR-expressing T cells. In six donors, the dominant CD3+CD56+NKG2C+ clonotypes ranked among the top 10 CD8+ clonotypes, making up about 1.0-7.0% of CD8+ T cells. Those dominant clonotypes were again the most abundant among CD3+CD56-NKG2C+ cells in a few donors, at roughly 28.3-60.1%. It remained unclear whether the expanded NKG2C-expressing T cell clones were specific for HCMV antigens. All eight donors whose samples were sequenced were randomly selected healthy volunteers, three of them men and five women. HCMV-specific IgG was detected in serum with a commercial ELISA kit to determine HCMV serostatus. MIGEC was used to demultiplex reads and group reads by UMI, and MiTCR was used to assemble and quantify clonotypes. To exclude erroneous sequences, any TCR cDNA sequence not supported by at least two reads was discarded. The tcR package was used for downstream repertoire analysis, and clonotypes were matched across fractions by CDR3 nucleotide sequence plus V segment. VDJmatch was used to annotate antigen specificity against VDJdb, with one amino acid substitution allowed in CDR3.

Material: CD4+ T cells sorted from blood. The receptor chain draws on TRBV5-1 and TRBJ2-5; 7 bases in the middle match TRBD1. This clonotype was sampled from a woman aged 18-29 years in good health. The nucleotides read TGCGCCAGCGTAGGGACAGCTCAAGAGACCCAGTACTTC. It translates to CASVGTAQETQYF.